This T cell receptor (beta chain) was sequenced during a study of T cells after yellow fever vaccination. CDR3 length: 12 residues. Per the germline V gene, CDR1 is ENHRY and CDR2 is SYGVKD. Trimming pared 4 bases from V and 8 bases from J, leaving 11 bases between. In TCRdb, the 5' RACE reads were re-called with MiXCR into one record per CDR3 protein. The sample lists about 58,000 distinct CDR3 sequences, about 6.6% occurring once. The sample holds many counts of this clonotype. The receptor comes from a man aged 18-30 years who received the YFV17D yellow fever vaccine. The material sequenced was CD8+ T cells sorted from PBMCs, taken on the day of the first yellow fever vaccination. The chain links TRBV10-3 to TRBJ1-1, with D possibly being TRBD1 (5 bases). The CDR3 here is CAISGEGREAFF. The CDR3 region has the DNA TGTGCCATCAGTGGAGAGGGGCGCGAAGCTTTCTTT.